A single sample is the source of the 24 T cell receptor beta chains below, sequenced in a study of early T cells in non-severe SARS-CoV-2 infection. TCRdb analysed the 5' RACE reads with MiXCR anew, one entry per CDR3 protein. The table shows approximately 67,000 distinct CDR3 sequences, with more than 9% occurring only once. Sequencing used whole blood. These receptors originate from an adult who was a healthcare worker with PCR-confirmed SARS-CoV-2 infection or an uninfected control (not recorded which).

The rearrangement links TRBV6-5 to TRBJ2-7; D is unresolved. V lost 0 bases, J lost 1 base, and 7 bases lay in between. This CDR3 has 14 residues. CDR1 and CDR2 from the germline V gene are MNHEY and SVGAGI. The CDR3 DNA is TGTGCCAGCAGTTACTCGGTAGGGTCCTACGAGCAGTACTTC. It is translated as CASSYSVGSYEQYF.

This clonotype was seen ten or more times. The chain couples TRBV4-2 to TRBJ2-7, with 13 bases matching TRBD2. With 4 bases clipped from V and 4 bases from J, the junction kept 22 bases outside the gene matches. CDR3 length equals 21 residues. Germline V gene lookup returns CDR1 LGHNA and CDR2 YNFKEQ. The CDR3 bases are TGTGCCAGCAGCCGCTACCTCCCGACTAGCGGGAGGAAAGGGCGCACTTACGAGCAGTACTTC. Residues: CASSRYLPTSGRKGRTYEQYF.

In this sample, this clonotype turned up many times. The J gene is TRBJ1-4, the V gene TRBV29-1, with D unresolved. CDR1 and CDR2 from the germline V gene are SQVTM and ANQGSEA. The CDR3 is 13 amino acids. Trimming took 5 bases from V and 8 from J, leaving 15 bases between them. This chain's CDR3 is CSVPPGFLEKLFF. The DNA for the CDR3 is TGCAGCGTTCCCCCGGGGTTCCTAGAAAAACTGTTTTTT.

This clonotype was counted at least ten times. The genes are TRBV20-1 and TRBJ1-6; no clear D. Germline values: CDR1 DFQATT, CDR2 SNEGSKA (reference sequence). Trimming stripped 0 bases from V and 8 bases from J, with 8 bases between. The CDR3 extends over 13 amino acids. The CDR3 sequence is CSARDGGYSPLHF. In nucleotides, the CDR3 is TGCAGTGCTAGAGATGGTGGATATTCACCCCTCCACTTT.

The count of this clonotype is one. The CDR3 protein is CASSLSRFSYEQYF. The CDR3 DNA reads as TGTGCCAGCAGTTTATCCAGGTTCTCCTACGAGCAGTACTTC. The V and J genes are TRBV27 and TRBJ2-7; D call uncertain. Trimming shortened V by 0 bases and J by 0 bases, and 6 bases separated the two germline ends. CDR3 length: 14 amino acids. Looked up from germline, CDR1 is MNHEY and CDR2 is SMNVEV (reference sequence).

This clonotype was observed many times. The rearrangement links TRBV29-1 to TRBJ2-5; D is ambiguous. The CDR3 totals 10 residues. V lost 5 bases and J lost 0, with 1 base in between. CDR1 and CDR2 from the germline V gene are SQVTM and ANQGSEA. In DNA, the CDR3 is TGCAGCGTTAACCAAGAGACCCAGTACTTC. Protein sequence: CSVNQETQYF. The full variable domain, completed using reference TRBV29-1 and TRBJ2-5, is SAVISQKPSRDICQRGTSLTIQCQVDSQVTMMFWYRQQPGQSLTLIATANQGSEATYESGFVIDKFPISRPNLTFSTLTVSNMSPEDSSIYLCSVNQETQYFGPGTRLLVL.

This clonotype showed up many times. The rearrangement uses TRBV4-1 and TRBJ2-7; TRBD2 matches at 9 bases. J gave up 6 bases and V 3 bases, and 9 bases lay outside the gene matches. This CDR3 is 15 amino acids long. Germline values: CDR1 MGHRA, CDR2 YSYEKL. The CDR3 DNA sequence: TGCGCCAGCAGCCAGCCGACTAGCGGTCTACCCGAGCAGTACTTC. It is translated as CASSQPTSGLPEQYF.

This clonotype was observed at least ten times. The CDR3 bases are TGTGCCAGCAGCCCCCGTTTGGTTAGCACAGATACGCAGTATTTT. It yields the protein CASSPRLVSTDTQYF. V usage is TRBV4-2 and J usage is TRBJ2-3; D call uncertain. Germline lookup yields CDR1 LGHNA and CDR2 YNFKEQ. Trimming took 4 bases from V and 0 from J, leaving 11 bases between them. The length of the CDR3 is 15 residues.

V gene TRBV6-5 combines with J gene TRBJ1-1; the D gene is possibly TRBD1 (5 bases). V was clipped by 6 bases and J by 7 bases, with 15 bases between them. This CDR3 spans 13 amino acids. Germline values: CDR1 MNHEY, CDR2 SVGAGI. CDR3 nucleotides: TGTGCCAGCAGCCGAGGTATTCAGGGTGAAGCTTTCTTT. Its protein is CASSRGIQGEAFF.

This clonotype was observed many times. The rearrangement joins TRBV11-2 to TRBJ2-1, with D perhaps TRBD2 (5 bases). With 5 bases removed from V and 5 bases from J, the gap between germline ends came to 13 bases. This CDR3 is built from 14 residues. Germline CDR1 and CDR2: SGHAT and FQNNGV. As DNA, the CDR3 is TGTGCCAGCAGCCCAGTACTAGACCACAATGAGCAGTTCTTC. Protein product: CASSPVLDHNEQFF.

This sequence joins TRBV12-3 or TRBV12-4 and TRBJ2-3; perhaps TRBD2 as D (6 bases). The CDR3 covers 15 residues. Trimming took 5 bases from V and 3 from J, leaving 15 bases between them. Here the CDR3 DNA reads TGTGCCAGCAGTGCCGGGAGCATAGAGACAGATACGCAGTATTTT. Protein product: CASSAGSIETDTQYF.

The chain combines TRBV19 with TRBJ2-5; 8 bases line up with TRBD1. The germline gives CDR1 LNHDA, CDR2 SQIVND (reference sequence). With 11 bases clipped from V and 5 bases from J, the junction kept 16 bases outside the gene matches. The CDR3 has 15 amino acids. CDR3 DNA sequence: TGTGCCGGACACAGGGGGTGCTTATCTCGGGAGACCCAGTACTTC. Its protein is CAGHRGCLSRETQYF.

Written as DNA, the CDR3 is TGTGCCAGCAGTCAGCGGGTGTTATCACCCCTCCACTTT. Its protein is CASSQRVLSPLHF. The chain is built from TRBV2 and TRBJ1-6; no reliable D call. The CDR3 is made up of 13 amino acids. The V end was cut by 5 bases, the J end by 10 bases, with 12 bases between. CDR1 is SNHLY, CDR2 FYNNEI, per germline.

This clonotype has at least ten counts. This chain links TRBV4-2 with TRBJ1-6; D is undetermined. Germline V gives CDR1 LGHNA, CDR2 YNFKEQ. This CDR3 region has 16 residues. The germline V and J ends were trimmed by 0 bases and 2 bases, with 8 bases remaining between them. CDR3 in amino acids: CASSQDLRAYNSPLHF. The CDR3 nucleotides read TGTGCCAGCAGCCAAGATCTGAGGGCCTATAATTCACCCCTCCACTTT.

DNA for the CDR3: TGTGCCAGCAGTAGCCAGGGGCCTGGAAACACCATATATTTT. Translated: CASSSQGPGNTIYF. This chain connects TRBV2 to TRBJ1-3; D is possibly TRBD1 (6 bases). CDR3 length: 14 amino acids. CDR1 and CDR2 from the germline V gene are SNHLY and FYNNEI. With 5 bases removed from V and 2 bases from J, the gap between germline ends came to 10 bases.

This clonotype was detected many times. The chain couples TRBV20-1 to TRBJ1-1; 8 nucleotides align to TRBD1. V lost 2 bases, J lost 0 bases, and 8 bases stayed unmatched. The CDR3 runs to 16 residues. CDR1 DFQATT and CDR2 SNEGSKA come from the germline V gene (reference sequence). The CDR3 loop is CSARSPRTGLNTEAFF. CDR3 coding DNA: TGCAGTGCTAGATCGCCCCGGACAGGGCTGAACACTGAAGCTTTCTTT.

In its sample, this clonotype was seen many times. This chain joins TRBV19 and TRBJ2-7, with TRBD1 matching over 8 bases. This CDR3 comprises 14 residues. The V segment lost 3 bases and the J segment 1 base; nucleotides outside the gene matches: 2. Germline V CDR1 and CDR2: LNHDA, SQIVND (reference sequence). Written as DNA, the CDR3 is TGTGCCAGTAGTATGGGGACAGGATCCTACGAGCAGTACTTC. This encodes CASSMGTGSYEQYF.

V gene TRBV29-1 combines with J gene TRBJ2-7; possibly TRBD1 for D (5 bases). V was cut by 4 bases and J by 0 bases, with 10 bases left in between. The CDR3 sequence is 13 residues long. The germline V gene has CDR1 SQVTM and CDR2 ANQGSEA. As DNA, the CDR3 is TGCAGCGTTGGAGACAGCCTCTCCTACGAGCAGTACTTC. Amino acid sequence: CSVGDSLSYEQYF.

The chain joins TRBV6-1 to TRBJ2-2; D not certain. CDR1 MNHNS and CDR2 SASEGT come from the germline V gene. The CDR3 sequence is 12 residues long. V lost 10 bases to trimming and J lost 4 bases, with 10 bases between them. CDR3 protein: CAIAATTGELFF. As DNA, the CDR3 is TGTGCCATCGCCGCTACCACCGGGGAGCTGTTTTTT.

This clonotype was seen ten or more times. The V and J genes are TRBV15 and TRBJ2-3, with D hard to call. Germline CDR1 is LNHNV and CDR2 is YYDKDF (reference sequence). Deletions cut 5 bases from V and 0 bases from J, with 12 bases between. This CDR3 spans 15 amino acids. CDR3 in DNA: TGTGCCACCAGCTCCGAGACTGTGAGCACAGATACGCAGTATTTT. This translates into CATSSETVSTDTQYF.

The rearrangement uses TRBV20-1 and TRBJ2-5; 9 bases map to TRBD2. V dropped 2 bases and J dropped 1; count of bases not matched to a gene: 2. Germline CDR1 DFQATT, CDR2 SNEGSKA (reference sequence). This CDR3 has 14 residues. CDR3 nucleotides: TGCAGTGCTAGACTAGCGGGGCCCCAAGAGACCCAGTACTTC. Translation: CSARLAGPQETQYF.

This clonotype was seen more than once but under ten times. The CDR3 protein is CASGPRGSGGELFF. The DNA of the CDR3 is TGTGCCAGCGGCCCCCGGGGCTCTGGCGGGGAGCTGTTTTTT. The chain has TRBV6-5 and TRBJ2-2; either TRBD1 or TRBD2 may fit D (5 bases each). CDR3 size: 14 residues. CDR1 MNHEY and CDR2 SVGAGI come from the germline V gene. V lost 8 bases and J lost 7, with 17 bases in between.

There are a few counts of this clonotype. The chain carries TRBV4-1 and TRBJ2-1; TRBD1 agrees at 11 bases. The CDR3 is 16 amino acids. Germline CDR1 MGHRA, CDR2 YSYEKL. With 5 bases clipped from V and 4 bases from J, the junction kept 7 bases outside the gene matches. The DNA for the CDR3 is TGCGCCAGCAGCTTAAGGACAGGGGGCCAGTACAATGAGCAGTTCTTC. Protein product: CASSLRTGGQYNEQFF.

Turning to this clonotype: One end of the junction is discordant with germline, which a read error may explain. This chain uses TRBV5-1 with TRBJ2-1; 11 bases line up with TRBD2. This CDR3 has 16 residues. Germline V gene lookup returns CDR1 SGHRS and CDR2 YFSETQ. In DNA form, the CDR3 reads TGCACCAGCAGCCTGGGACTAGCGGTCTCCTACAATGAGCAGTTCTTC. Residues: CTSSLGLAVSYNEQFF. The variable domain in full, with the rest retrieved from reference TRBV5-1 and TRBJ2-1, is KAGVTQTPRYLIKTRGQQVTLSCSPISGHRSVSWYQQTPGQGLQFLFEYFSETQRNKGNFPGRFSGRQFSNSRSEMNVSTLELGDSALYLCTSSLGLAVSYNEQFFGPGTRLTVL.